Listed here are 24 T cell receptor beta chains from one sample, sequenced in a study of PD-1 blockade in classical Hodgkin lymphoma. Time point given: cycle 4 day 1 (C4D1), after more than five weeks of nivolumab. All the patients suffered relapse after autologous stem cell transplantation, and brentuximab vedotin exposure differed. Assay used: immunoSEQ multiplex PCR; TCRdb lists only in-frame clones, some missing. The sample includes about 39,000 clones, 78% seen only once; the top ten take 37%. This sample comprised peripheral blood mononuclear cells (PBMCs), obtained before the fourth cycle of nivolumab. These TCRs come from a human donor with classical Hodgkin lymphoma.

CDR3: CASGRYGTGGTEAFF. CDR3 DNA sequence: TGCGCCAGCGGCCGATACGGGACAGGGGGAACTGAAGCTTTCTTT. The genes are TRBV5-1 and TRBJ1-1, with 11 bases aligning to TRBD1. J gave up 5 bases and V 7 bases, and 10 bases lay outside the gene matches. Germline assignment: CDR1 SGHRS and CDR2 YFSETQ. This CDR3 region has 15 residues.

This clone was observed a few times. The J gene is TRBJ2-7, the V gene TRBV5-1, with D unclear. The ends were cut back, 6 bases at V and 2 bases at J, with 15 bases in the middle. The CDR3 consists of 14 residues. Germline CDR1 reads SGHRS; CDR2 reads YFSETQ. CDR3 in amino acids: CASNSVGPTYEQYF. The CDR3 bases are TGCGCCAGCAATAGTGTGGGCCCCACCTACGAGCAGTACTTC. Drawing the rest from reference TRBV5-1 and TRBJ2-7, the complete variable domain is KAGVTQTPRYLIKTRGQQVTLSCSPISGHRSVSWYQQTPGQGLQFLFEYFSETQRNKGNFPGRFSGRQFSNSRSEMNVSTLELGDSALYLCASNSVGPTYEQYFGPGTRLTVT.

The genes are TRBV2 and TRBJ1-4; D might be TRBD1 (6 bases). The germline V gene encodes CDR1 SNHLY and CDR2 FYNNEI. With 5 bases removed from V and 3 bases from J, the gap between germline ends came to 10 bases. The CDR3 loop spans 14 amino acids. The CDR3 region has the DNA TGTGCCAGCAGTTTAGGGGGGGCTAATGAAAAACTGTTTTTT. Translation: CASSLGGANEKLFF.

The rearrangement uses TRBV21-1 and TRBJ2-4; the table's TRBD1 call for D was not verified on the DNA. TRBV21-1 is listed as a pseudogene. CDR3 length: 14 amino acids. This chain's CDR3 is CASSKAGQENIQYF. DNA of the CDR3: TGTGCCAGCAGCAAAGCAGGACAAGAAAACATTCAGTACTTC.

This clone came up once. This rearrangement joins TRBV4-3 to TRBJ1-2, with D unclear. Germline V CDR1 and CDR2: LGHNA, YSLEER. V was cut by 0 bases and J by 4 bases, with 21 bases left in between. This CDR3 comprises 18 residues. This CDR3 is CASSQDLSPTQTSYGYTF. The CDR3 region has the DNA TGCGCCAGCAGCCAAGACCTGAGCCCGACCCAAACGTCCTATGGCTACACCTTC.

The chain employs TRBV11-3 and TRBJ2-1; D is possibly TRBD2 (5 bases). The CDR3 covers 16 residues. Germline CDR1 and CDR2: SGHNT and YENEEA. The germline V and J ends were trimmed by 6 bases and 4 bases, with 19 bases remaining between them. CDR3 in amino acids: CASRDRRSGAYNEQFF. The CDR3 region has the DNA TGTGCCAGCAGGGACCGAAGGAGCGGAGCTTACAATGAGCAGTTCTTC.

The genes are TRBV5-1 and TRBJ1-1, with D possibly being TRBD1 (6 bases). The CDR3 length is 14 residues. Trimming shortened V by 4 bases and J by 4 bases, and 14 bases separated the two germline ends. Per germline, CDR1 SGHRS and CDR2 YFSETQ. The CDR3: CASSAGHRGTEAFF. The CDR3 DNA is TGCGCCAGCAGCGCGGGACACCGAGGCACTGAAGCTTTCTTT.

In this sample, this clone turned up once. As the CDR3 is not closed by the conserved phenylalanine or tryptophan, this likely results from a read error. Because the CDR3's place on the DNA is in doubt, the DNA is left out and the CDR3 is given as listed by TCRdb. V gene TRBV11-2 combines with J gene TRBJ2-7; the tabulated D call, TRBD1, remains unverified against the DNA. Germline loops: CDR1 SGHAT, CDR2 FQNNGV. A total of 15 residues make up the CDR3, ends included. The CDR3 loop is CASSLGQGIKGTFAI.

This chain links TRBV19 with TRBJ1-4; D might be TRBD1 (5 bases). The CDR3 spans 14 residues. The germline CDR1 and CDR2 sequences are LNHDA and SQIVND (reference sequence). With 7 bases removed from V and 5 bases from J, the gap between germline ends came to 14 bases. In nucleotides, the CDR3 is TGTGCCAGTAAGAGGAGACAGCCAAATGAAAAACTGTTTTTT. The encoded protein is CASKRRQPNEKLFF.

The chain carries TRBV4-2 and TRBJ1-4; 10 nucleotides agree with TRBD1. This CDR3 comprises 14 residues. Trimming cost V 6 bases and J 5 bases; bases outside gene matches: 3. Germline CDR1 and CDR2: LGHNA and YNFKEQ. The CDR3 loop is CASSLGQGNEKLFF. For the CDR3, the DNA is TGTGCCAGCAGTCTGGGACAGGGGAATGAAAAACTGTTTTTT.

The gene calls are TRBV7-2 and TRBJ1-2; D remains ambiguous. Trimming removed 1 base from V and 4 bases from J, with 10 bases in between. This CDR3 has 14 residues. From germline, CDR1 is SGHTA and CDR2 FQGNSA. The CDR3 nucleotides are TGTGCCAGCAGCTTAGAGGTCACCTTCTATGGCTACACCTTC. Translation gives CASSLEVTFYGYTF.

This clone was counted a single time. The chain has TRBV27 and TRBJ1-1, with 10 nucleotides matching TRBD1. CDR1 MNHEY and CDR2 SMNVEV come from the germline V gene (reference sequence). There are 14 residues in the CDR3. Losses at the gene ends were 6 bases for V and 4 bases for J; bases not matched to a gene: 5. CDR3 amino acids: CASRLGTGATEAFF. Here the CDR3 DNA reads TGTGCCAGCAGATTAGGGACAGGGGCCACTGAAGCTTTCTTT.

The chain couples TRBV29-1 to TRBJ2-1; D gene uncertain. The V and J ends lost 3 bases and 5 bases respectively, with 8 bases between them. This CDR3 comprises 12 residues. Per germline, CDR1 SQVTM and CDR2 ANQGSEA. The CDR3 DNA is TGCAGCGTTGACAGGTGGGACAATGAGCAGTTCTTC. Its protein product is CSVDRWDNEQFF.

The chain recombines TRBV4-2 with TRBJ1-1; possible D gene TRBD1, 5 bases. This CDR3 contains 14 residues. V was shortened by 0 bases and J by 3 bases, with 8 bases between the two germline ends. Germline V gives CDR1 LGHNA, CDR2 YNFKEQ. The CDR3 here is CASSQDARDTEAFF. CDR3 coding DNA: TGTGCCAGCAGCCAAGATGCCAGGGACACTGAAGCTTTCTTT.

CDR3 DNA: TGCAGTGCTCCTCGTCTCAATGAGCAGTTCTTC. Protein: CSAPRLNEQFF. The chain combines TRBV20-1 with TRBJ2-1; D is undetermined. V lost 5 bases and J 6 bases, leaving 8 bases between the germline ends. The germline gives CDR1 DFQATT, CDR2 SNEGSKA (reference sequence). This CDR3 region has 11 residues.

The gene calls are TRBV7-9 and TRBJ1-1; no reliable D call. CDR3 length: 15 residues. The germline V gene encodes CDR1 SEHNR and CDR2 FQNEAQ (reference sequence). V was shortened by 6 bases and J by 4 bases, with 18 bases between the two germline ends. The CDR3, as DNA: TGTGCCAGCAGTTCCGAGGACGGACGGGGCACTGAAGCTTTCTTT. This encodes CASSSEDGRGTEAFF.

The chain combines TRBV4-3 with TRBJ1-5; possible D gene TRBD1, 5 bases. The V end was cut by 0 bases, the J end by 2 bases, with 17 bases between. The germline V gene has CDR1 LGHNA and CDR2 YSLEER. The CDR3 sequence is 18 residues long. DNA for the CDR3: TGCGCCAGCAGCCAAGATCGGGATGGGGGAGGAGGCAATCAGCCCCAGCATTTT. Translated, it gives CASSQDRDGGGGNQPQHF.

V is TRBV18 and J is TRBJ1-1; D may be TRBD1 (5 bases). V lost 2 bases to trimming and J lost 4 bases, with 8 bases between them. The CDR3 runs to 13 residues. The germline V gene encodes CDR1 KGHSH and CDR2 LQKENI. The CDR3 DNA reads TGTGCCAGCTCACCAGGGGACCCCACTGAAGCTTTCTTT. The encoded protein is CASSPGDPTEAFF.

CDR3 sequence reads: CASSETGGGNQPQHF. Written as DNA, the CDR3 is TGTGCCAGTAGCGAGACAGGGGGAGGCAATCAGCCCCAGCATTTT. The V and J genes are TRBV19 and TRBJ1-5; TRBD1 agrees at 9 bases. Germline-derived CDR1 and CDR2 are LNHDA and SQIVND (reference sequence). The CDR3 extends over 15 amino acids. After removal of 6 bases from V and 2 bases from J, the junction contained 5 bases not matched to a gene.

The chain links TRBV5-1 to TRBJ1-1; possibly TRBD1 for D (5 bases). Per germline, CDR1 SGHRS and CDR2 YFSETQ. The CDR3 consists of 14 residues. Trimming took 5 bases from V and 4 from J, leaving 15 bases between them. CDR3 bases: TGCGCCAGCAGTCCTTCAGGAGGGACCACTGAAGCTTTCTTT. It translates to CASSPSGGTTEAFF.

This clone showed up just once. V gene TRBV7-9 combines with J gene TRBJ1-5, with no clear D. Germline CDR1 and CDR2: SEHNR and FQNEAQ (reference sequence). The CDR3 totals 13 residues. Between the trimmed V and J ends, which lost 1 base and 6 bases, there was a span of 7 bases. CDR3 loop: CASSLEEGQPQHF. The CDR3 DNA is TGTGCCAGCAGCTTAGAAGAAGGTCAGCCCCAGCATTTT.

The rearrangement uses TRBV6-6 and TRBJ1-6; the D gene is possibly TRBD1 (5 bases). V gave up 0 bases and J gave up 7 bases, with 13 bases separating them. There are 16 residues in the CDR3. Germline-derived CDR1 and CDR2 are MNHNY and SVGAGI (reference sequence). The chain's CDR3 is CASSYSAGLDNSPLHF. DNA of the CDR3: TGTGCCAGCAGTTACTCTGCGGGGCTAGACAATTCACCCCTCCACTTT.

The CDR3 bases are TGTGCCAGCAGTTACTACAGGGATGGCTACACCTTC. Translating gives CASSYYRDGYTF. The chain links TRBV6-6 to TRBJ1-2; D is perhaps TRBD1 (6 bases). V shed 1 base and J shed 6 bases, with 6 bases lying between them. Germline V gene lookup returns CDR1 MNHNY and CDR2 SVGAGI (reference sequence). The CDR3 consists of 12 residues.

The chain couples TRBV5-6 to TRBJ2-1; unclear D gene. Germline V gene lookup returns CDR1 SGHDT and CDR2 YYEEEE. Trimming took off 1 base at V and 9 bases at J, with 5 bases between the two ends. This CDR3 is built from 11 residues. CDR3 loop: CASSLFAEQFF. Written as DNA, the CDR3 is TGTGCCAGCAGCTTGTTTGCTGAGCAGTTCTTC.